These T cell receptor beta chains were read from a single sample in a study of human T cells and chemical hapten exposure. TCRdb fed the RACE reads into MiXCR, producing one record per CDR3 protein. The table records approximately 89,000 distinct CDR3 sequences, around 7% of them present only once. Sequencing used whole blood, obtained in connection with sensitization to the hapten diphenylcyclopropenone (DPC). Receptors were obtained from a woman aged 30 to 39 with alopecia areata. Some clones in this sample may be carry-over from other donors' samples. Each CDR3 is given with its conserved first and last residue. The D gene is left open where the match is weak. Clone size is given for some rows only: seen once, a few or many times, or a class if the clone is expanded.

v_gene: TRBV30
j_gene: TRBJ1-2
abundance: NA
d_gene: NA
CDR3nt: TGTGCCTGGAGTGCGAGCGTGGCCTATGGCTACACCTTC
CDR3aa: CAWSASVAYGYTF

v_gene: TRBV7-2
j_gene: TRBJ1-4
abundance: NA
d_gene: NA
CDR3nt: TGTGCCAGCAGCAGTCGGGGGGCAACTAATGAAAAACTGTTTTTT
CDR3aa: CASSSRGATNEKLFF

v_gene: TRBV3-1
j_gene: TRBJ2-7
abundance: many
d_gene: TRBD2
CDR3nt: TGTGCCAGCAGCCAAGATGTAGCGGGGGGGCGCAGGCAGTACTTC
CDR3aa: CASSQDVAGGRRQYF

v_gene: TRBV18
j_gene: TRBJ2-1
abundance: few
d_gene: TRBD2
CDR3nt: TGTGCCAGCTCACCGAGGACTAGCGGGGGCTCCTACAATGAGCAGTTCTTC
CDR3aa: CASSPRTSGGSYNEQFF

v_gene: TRBV6-2/TRBV6-3
j_gene: TRBJ1-2
abundance: many
d_gene: NA
CDR3nt: TGTGCCAGCAGTTACTTGAATTATGGCTACACCTTC
CDR3aa: CASSYLNYGYTF

v_gene: TRBV12-3/TRBV12-4
j_gene: TRBJ1-5
abundance: few
d_gene: NA
CDR3nt: TGTGCCAGTAGCCCGAGGATTGGGAGCAATCAGCCCCAGCATTTT
CDR3aa: CASSPRIGSNQPQHF

v_gene: TRBV18
j_gene: TRBJ1-1
abundance: many
d_gene: NA
CDR3nt: TGTGCCAGCTCACCTCCCGGGATTCTGAACACTGAAGCTTTCTTT
CDR3aa: CASSPPGILNTEAFF

v_gene: TRBV7-3
j_gene: TRBJ1-1
abundance: NA
d_gene: NA
CDR3nt: TGTGCCAGCAGCGTGGACGGGAAGATGAACACTGAAGCTTTCTTT
CDR3aa: CASSVDGKMNTEAFF

v_gene: TRBV20-1
j_gene: TRBJ1-2
abundance: NA
d_gene: NA
CDR3nt: TGCAGGGTGACCCGAAAGGGGAGGGCTAACTATGGCTACACCTTC
CDR3aa: CRVTRKGRANYGYTF

v_gene: TRBV7-3
j_gene: TRBJ2-3
abundance: many
d_gene: NA
CDR3nt: TGTGCCAGCAGCCACCCGGGGAACAAACGACTAGGACCCGCAGATACGCAGTATTTT
CDR3aa: CASSHPGNKRLGPADTQYF

v_gene: TRBV29-1
j_gene: TRBJ1-5
abundance: many
d_gene: NA
CDR3nt: TGCAGCGTCCAATGGGGGAGCAATCAGCCCCAGCATTTT
CDR3aa: CSVQWGSNQPQHF

v_gene: TRBV3-1
j_gene: TRBJ1-4
abundance: NA
d_gene: NA
CDR3nt: TGTGCCAGCAGCCAAGGTTCAAATAATGAAAAACTGTTTTTT
CDR3aa: CASSQGSNNEKLFF

v_gene: TRBV29-1
j_gene: TRBJ2-3
abundance: many
d_gene: NA
CDR3nt: TGCAGCGTTGACGGAGGAGGGGGGGTGACAGATACGCAGTATTTT
CDR3aa: CSVDGGGGVTDTQYF

v_gene: TRBV6-5
j_gene: TRBJ1-6
abundance: many
d_gene: NA
CDR3nt: TGTGCCAGCAGTTACGATCTCAGGGGTACTAGTAATTCACCCCTCCACTTT
CDR3aa: CASSYDLRGTSNSPLHF

v_gene: TRBV7-9
j_gene: TRBJ1-6
abundance: NA
d_gene: NA
CDR3nt: TGTGCCAGCACGGACGGAGGCCGTTCACCCCTCCACTTT
CDR3aa: CASTDGGRSPLHF

v_gene: TRBV6-5
j_gene: TRBJ1-1
abundance: many
d_gene: TRBD1
CDR3nt: TGTGCCAGCAGCTTGACAGGGAAAGGAACTGAAGCTTTCTTT
CDR3aa: CASSLTGKGTEAFF

v_gene: TRBV5-5
j_gene: TRBJ2-1
abundance: NA
d_gene: TRBD1
CDR3nt: TGTGCCAGCAGTGCGGGACAGGGGAGCTGCAATGAGCAGTTCTTC
CDR3aa: CASSAGQGSCNEQFF

v_gene: TRBV20-1
j_gene: TRBJ1-1
abundance: NA
d_gene: NA
CDR3nt: TGCAGTGCTAGAGGTTGGGGGACCACTGAAGCTTTCTTT
CDR3aa: CSARGWGTTEAFF

v_gene: TRBV29-1
j_gene: TRBJ2-3
abundance: few
d_gene: NA
CDR3nt: TGCAGCGTTGTCCCAGAAAGCACAGATACGCAGTATTTT
CDR3aa: CSVVPESTDTQYF

v_gene: TRBV3-1
j_gene: TRBJ1-5
abundance: NA
d_gene: NA
CDR3nt: TGTGCCAGTACGTTGGGTTCGGGCCAGCCCCAGCATTTT
CDR3aa: CASTLGSGQPQHF

v_gene: TRBV20-1
j_gene: TRBJ2-3
abundance: many
d_gene: NA
CDR3nt: TGCAGTGCTAGAGATATCGGCTATCTAAGCACAGATACGCAGTATTTT
CDR3aa: CSARDIGYLSTDTQYF

v_gene: TRBV12-3/TRBV12-4
j_gene: TRBJ2-1
abundance: many
d_gene: NA
CDR3nt: TGTGCCAGCAGTTTAGGGGTAGGTGAGCAGTTCTTC
CDR3aa: CASSLGVGEQFF

v_gene: TRBV10-3
j_gene: TRBJ1-6
abundance: many
d_gene: TRBD1
CDR3nt: TGTGCCATCAGTGCATCGGACAGGGCAAATTCACCCCTCCACTTT
CDR3aa: CAISASDRANSPLHF

v_gene: TRBV29-1
j_gene: TRBJ2-5
abundance: NA
d_gene: NA
CDR3nt: TGCAGCGTAGGACGGCAAGAGACCCAGTACTTC
CDR3aa: CSVGRQETQYF

v_gene: TRBV16
j_gene: TRBJ1-2
abundance: NA
d_gene: TRBD1
CDR3nt: TGTGCCAGCGCTAAGACAGGGACCTCCTCTTACGGATATGGCTACACCTTC
CDR3aa: CASAKTGTSSYGYGYTF

v_gene: TRBV20-1
j_gene: TRBJ1-4
abundance: many
d_gene: NA
CDR3nt: TGCAGTGCTTTGGAGGAAAAACTGTTTTTT
CDR3aa: CSALEEKLFF

v_gene: TRBV20-1
j_gene: TRBJ2-1
abundance: many
d_gene: TRBD1
CDR3nt: TGCAGTGCTAGAGTCCTTGACAGGGGGCAGGAGCAGTTCTTC
CDR3aa: CSARVLDRGQEQFF

v_gene: TRBV7-8
j_gene: TRBJ1-1
abundance: few
d_gene: NA
CDR3nt: TGTGCCAGCAGCTTAGCTGTAGGGTCCCTCACTGAAGCTTTCTTT
CDR3aa: CASSLAVGSLTEAFF

v_gene: TRBV6-1
j_gene: TRBJ1-1
abundance: many
d_gene: TRBD1
CDR3nt: TGTGCCAGCGCGGGACAGGGGGGAACTGAAGCTTTCTTT
CDR3aa: CASAGQGGTEAFF

v_gene: TRBV10-3
j_gene: TRBJ2-3
abundance: many
d_gene: NA
CDR3nt: TGTGCCATCAGTGTTGCGGGAGATACGCAGTATTTT
CDR3aa: CAISVAGDTQYF

v_gene: TRBV5-1
j_gene: TRBJ2-3
abundance: NA
d_gene: TRBD2
CDR3nt: TGCGCCAGCAGCCCACCTTTACTAGCGGGGTTGACAGATACGCAGTATTTT
CDR3aa: CASSPPLLAGLTDTQYF

v_gene: TRBV7-2
j_gene: TRBJ2-7
abundance: many
d_gene: TRBD1
CDR3nt: TGTGCCAGCTCCCCTCTCAGGGGGTACGAGCAGTACTTC
CDR3aa: CASSPLRGYEQYF

v_gene: TRBV5-4
j_gene: TRBJ2-3
abundance: many
d_gene: NA
CDR3nt: TGTGCCAGCAGCCGCAAGTGGGGGACACTCAGCACAGATACGCAGTATTTT
CDR3aa: CASSRKWGTLSTDTQYF

v_gene: TRBV5-4
j_gene: TRBJ1-2
abundance: few
d_gene: TRBD1
CDR3nt: TGTGCCAGCAGCCAGGGACAGAGATATGGCTACACCTTC
CDR3aa: CASSQGQRYGYTF

v_gene: TRBV2
j_gene: TRBJ1-4
abundance: many
d_gene: NA
CDR3nt: TGTGCCAGCAGTGGGGACTTAAATGAAAAACTGTTTTTT
CDR3aa: CASSGDLNEKLFF

v_gene: TRBV20-1
j_gene: TRBJ1-1
abundance: few
d_gene: TRBD1
CDR3nt: TGCAGTGCTAGACCCCCAATGGCACCCCCGGGACAGAAGAACACTGAAGCTTTCTTT
CDR3aa: CSARPPMAPPGQKNTEAFF

v_gene: TRBV7-2
j_gene: TRBJ1-2
abundance: once
d_gene: TRBD1
CDR3nt: TGTGCCAGCAGCGGCGGGAGGACAGGGGGCTCCTATGGCTACACCTTC
CDR3aa: CASSGGRTGGSYGYTF

v_gene: TRBV3-1
j_gene: TRBJ2-7
abundance: many
d_gene: TRBD1
CDR3nt: TGTGCCAGCAGCCGGGACAGGGTCGCCGACGAGCAGTACTTC
CDR3aa: CASSRDRVADEQYF

v_gene: TRBV12-3/TRBV12-4
j_gene: TRBJ1-3
abundance: NA
d_gene: NA
CDR3nt: TGTGCCAGCCAGTATCCGGGCCCCAGTCGCCAGGCCATATATTTT
CDR3aa: CASQYPGPSRQAIYF

v_gene: TRBV15
j_gene: TRBJ1-3
abundance: few
d_gene: NA
CDR3nt: TGTGCCACCAGACGGGAGGCTGGAAACACCATATATTTT
CDR3aa: CATRREAGNTIYF

v_gene: TRBV20-1
j_gene: TRBJ2-5
abundance: many
d_gene: NA
CDR3nt: TGCAGTGCTGTAGAGGGGGGCGGGGAGACCCAGTACTTC
CDR3aa: CSAVEGGGETQYF

v_gene: TRBV3-1
j_gene: TRBJ2-7
abundance: few
d_gene: TRBD1
CDR3nt: TGTGCCAGCAGCCAAATAACAGGGGATTGGTACTTC
CDR3aa: CASSQITGDWYF

v_gene: TRBV15
j_gene: TRBJ2-4
abundance: many
d_gene: NA
CDR3nt: TGTGCCACCAGGAGACAGTCCGGGGCAGGGTCAGACATTCAGTACTTC
CDR3aa: CATRRQSGAGSDIQYF

v_gene: TRBV27
j_gene: TRBJ1-1
abundance: once
d_gene: NA
CDR3nt: TGTGTCAGCAGTTTGGCGCCGAATACTGAAGCTTTCTTT
CDR3aa: CVSSLAPNTEAFF

v_gene: TRBV27
j_gene: TRBJ1-5
abundance: NA
d_gene: NA
CDR3nt: TGTGCCAGCAGTCTAGGGAGGGGCAATCAGCCCCAGCATTTT
CDR3aa: CASSLGRGNQPQHF

v_gene: TRBV27
j_gene: TRBJ1-1
abundance: many
d_gene: NA
CDR3nt: TGTGCCAGCAGTCTTAGGTTCCCGAACACTGAAGCTTTCTTT
CDR3aa: CASSLRFPNTEAFF

v_gene: TRBV30
j_gene: TRBJ2-5
abundance: NA
d_gene: NA
CDR3nt: TGTGCCTGGAGTTTCCTTCACCAAGAGACCCAGTACTTC
CDR3aa: CAWSFLHQETQYF

v_gene: TRBV6-1
j_gene: TRBJ2-7
abundance: many
d_gene: TRBD1
CDR3nt: TGTGCCAGCAGTGACCGGGGACAGACCTACGAGCAGTACTTC
CDR3aa: CASSDRGQTYEQYF

v_gene: TRBV9
j_gene: TRBJ2-7
abundance: many
d_gene: TRBD1
CDR3nt: TGTGCCAGCGCAAAGGGACAGGGGCACGAGCAGTACTTC
CDR3aa: CASAKGQGHEQYF

v_gene: TRBV10-3
j_gene: TRBJ2-7
abundance: many
d_gene: NA
CDR3nt: TGTGCCATCAGTGATGGCTTCTACGAGCAGTACTTC
CDR3aa: CAISDGFYEQYF

v_gene: TRBV7-2
j_gene: TRBJ2-1
abundance: many
d_gene: NA
CDR3nt: TGTGCCAGCAGCTCCGACAGTTACAATGAGCAGTTCTTC
CDR3aa: CASSSDSYNEQFF

v_gene: TRBV20-1
j_gene: TRBJ2-1
abundance: NA
d_gene: NA
CDR3nt: TGCAGTGCCACACCATCGGTCGCATACAATGAGCAGTTCTTC
CDR3aa: CSATPSVAYNEQFF

v_gene: TRBV5-1
j_gene: TRBJ1-2
abundance: few
d_gene: NA
CDR3nt: TGCGCCAGCAGCAAGGACACTGCTAACTATGGCTACACCTTC
CDR3aa: CASSKDTANYGYTF

v_gene: TRBV5-1
j_gene: TRBJ1-2
abundance: many
d_gene: NA
CDR3nt: TGCGCCAGCAGCTGGTCTTTGCACGAGCGATACTATGGCTACACCTTC
CDR3aa: CASSWSLHERYYGYTF

v_gene: TRBV12-3/TRBV12-4
j_gene: TRBJ1-2
abundance: NA
d_gene: NA
CDR3nt: TGTGCCAGCAGTTTAACAGGGAAGGGTGGCTACACCTTC
CDR3aa: CASSLTGKGGYTF